This T cell receptor (beta chain) was observed in a study of blood T cell repertoires in COVID-19. Study-level background: From T cells, B-cell-depleted T cells, or PBMCs came the material, which was cDNA or gDNA.

Only in-frame clones appear in the TCRdb table, and some are missing; sequencing was by immunoSEQ multiplex PCR. This sample has about 400,000 clones; over 85% occur once, and the top ten carry about 1.8%. Enrollees, about 18 to 89 years old, lived in 24 US areas. Each participant's cohort was designated according to participant-reported clinical history. Each recovered donor of Cohort 3 presented with two negative PCRs, clearance, or symptom resolution. The CDR3 totals 14 residues. V shed 9 bases, J shed 4 bases, and the junction held 11 bases outside the gene matches. The germline CDR1 and CDR2 sequences are LGHNT and FRNRAP.

The sequence came from a woman aged 30 to 39 who had recovered from COVID-19. The rearrangement uses TRBV12-5 and TRBJ1-2; 7 bases map to TRBD1. Sequencing was done on a sample of PBMCs or T cells enriched from blood (not recorded which). The CDR3 DNA reads TGTGCTAGCTCTAACAGGGGCCGCGCCTATGGCTACACCTTC. Translated, it gives CASSNRGRAYGYTF.